This T cell receptor (beta chain) was found in a study of control samples from healthy donors and cancer patients (TCRdb year 2020). The receptor library was made with the immunoSEQ multiplex PCR assay. Entries here come from immuneACCESS through TCRdb and include only in-frame sequences with V and J called. Some clones fail to appear in such tables; in the studies checked, an unresolved V gene covers under half of the shortfall, and the cause of the remainder is unknown. The sample yields around 93,000 clones; approximately 92% were counted once. The top ten hold around 3% of the sample. The table lists this clone with a count of one. Its binding antigen is unknown. One base away there is no much larger clone; base qualities are not given. Measured from the cysteine to the phenylalanine, the CDR3 is 14 residues long. Only CDR3 DNA is held: 42 bases, read in frame from base 1. V loses 4 bases, J loses 5 bases, and the germline ends lie 15 bases apart. CDR1 and CDR2 are read off the germline V gene as SGDLS and YYNGEE.

The sample was blood. The chain joins TRBV9 to TRBJ2-5; possibly the D gene is TRBD2, per 7 matching bases. The receptor's source is a human donor in good health. The donor label of this sample is uncertain. For the CDR3, the sequence is CASSRRGAEETQYF. The nucleotide sequence is TGTGCCAGCAGCCGCCGGGGGGCCGAGGAGACCCAGTACTTC.